The following is a T cell receptor beta chain sequence with its context. Participant ages covered roughly 18 to 89 years across 25 or so US areas. In the original processing: Amplification of reference gene primers provided the estimated nucleated cell counts. Assay: immunoSEQ multiplex PCR; the TCRdb copy retains only in-frame clones and omits some. D and trimming come from the DNA, and the V and J calls and clone size come from that table. Of about 140,000 clones in the sample, roughly 80% were seen once. This entry belongs to a study of blood T cell repertoires in COVID-19. Across the study: The United States, Italy and Spain were the sources of the acute and convalescent COVID-19 samples.

V was cut by 1 base and J by 8 bases, with 14 bases left in between. The CDR3 is 14 amino acids. CDR1 is MDHEN, CDR2 SYDVKM, per germline. This receptor was identified in a woman aged 18 to 35 who had been exposed to COVID-19. The chain uses TRBV28 and TRBJ1-2; D gene unclear. Material for sequencing was PBMCs or T cells enriched from blood (not recorded which). The CDR3 is CASSLFPIKSGYTF. The CDR3 nucleotides are TGTGCCAGCAGTTTATTCCCTATTAAGAGCGGCTACACCTTC.